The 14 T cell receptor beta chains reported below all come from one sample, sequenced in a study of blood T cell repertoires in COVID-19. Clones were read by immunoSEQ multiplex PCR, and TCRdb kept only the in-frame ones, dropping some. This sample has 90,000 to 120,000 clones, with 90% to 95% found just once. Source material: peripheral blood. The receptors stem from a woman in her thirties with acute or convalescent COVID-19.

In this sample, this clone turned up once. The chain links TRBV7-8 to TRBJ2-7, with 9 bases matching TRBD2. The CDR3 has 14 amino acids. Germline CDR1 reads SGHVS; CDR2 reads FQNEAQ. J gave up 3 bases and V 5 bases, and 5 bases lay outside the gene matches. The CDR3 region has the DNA TGTGCCAGCAGCCCTCGACTAGCGGTCTACGAGCAGTACTTC. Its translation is CASSPRLAVYEQYF. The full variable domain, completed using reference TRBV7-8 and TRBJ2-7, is GAGVSQSPRYKVAKRGQDVALRCDPISGHVSLFWYQQALGQGPEFLTYFQNEAQLDKSGLPSDRFFAERPEGSVSTLKIQRTQQEDSAVYLCASSPRLAVYEQYFGPGTRLTVT.

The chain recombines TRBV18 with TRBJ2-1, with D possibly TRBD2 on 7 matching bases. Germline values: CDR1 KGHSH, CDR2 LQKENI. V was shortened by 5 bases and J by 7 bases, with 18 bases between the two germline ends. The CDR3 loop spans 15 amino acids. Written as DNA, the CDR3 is TGTGCCAGCTCAACGGAGGGGGGGCTTGCGAATGAGCAGTTCTTC. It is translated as CASSTEGGLANEQFF.

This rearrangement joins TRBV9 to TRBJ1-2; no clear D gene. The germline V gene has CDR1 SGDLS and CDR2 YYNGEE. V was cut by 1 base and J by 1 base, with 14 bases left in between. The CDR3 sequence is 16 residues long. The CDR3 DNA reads TGTGCCAGCAGCGTATCAAAAATGGCCAATAACTATGGCTACACCTTC. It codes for CASSVSKMANNYGYTF.

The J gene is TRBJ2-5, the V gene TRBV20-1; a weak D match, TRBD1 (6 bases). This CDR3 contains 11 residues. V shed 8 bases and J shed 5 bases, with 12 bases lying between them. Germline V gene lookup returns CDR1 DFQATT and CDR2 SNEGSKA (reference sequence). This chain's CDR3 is CSPGQEETQYF. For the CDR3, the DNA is TGCAGTCCGGGACAAGAGGAGACCCAGTACTTC.

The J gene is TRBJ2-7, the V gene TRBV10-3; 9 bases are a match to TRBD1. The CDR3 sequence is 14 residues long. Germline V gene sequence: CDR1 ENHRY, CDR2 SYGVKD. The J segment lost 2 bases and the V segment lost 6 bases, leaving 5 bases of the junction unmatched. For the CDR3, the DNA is TGTGCCATCAGCGGGACAGGGTCTCCCTACGAGCAGTACTTC. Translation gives CAISGTGSPYEQYF.

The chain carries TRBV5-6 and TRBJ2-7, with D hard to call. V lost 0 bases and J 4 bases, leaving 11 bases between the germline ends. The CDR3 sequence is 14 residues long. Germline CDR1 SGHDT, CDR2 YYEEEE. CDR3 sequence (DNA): TGTGCCAGCAGCTTGGTGGGCAGAAGATACGAGCAGTACTTC. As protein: CASSLVGRRYEQYF.

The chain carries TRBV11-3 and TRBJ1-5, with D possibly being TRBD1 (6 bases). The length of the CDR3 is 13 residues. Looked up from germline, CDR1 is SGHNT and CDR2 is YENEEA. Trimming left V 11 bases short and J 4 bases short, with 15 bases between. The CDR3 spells CAGSGTTNQPQHF. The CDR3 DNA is TGTGCCGGCTCCGGGACAACGAATCAGCCCCAGCATTTT.

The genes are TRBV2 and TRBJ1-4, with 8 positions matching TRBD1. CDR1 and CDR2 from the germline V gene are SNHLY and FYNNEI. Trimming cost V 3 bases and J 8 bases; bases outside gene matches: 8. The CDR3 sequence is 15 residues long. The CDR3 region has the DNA TGTGCCAGCAGTGAGGTTCGGGACAGGAGAGAAAAACTGTTTTTT. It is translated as CASSEVRDRREKLFF.

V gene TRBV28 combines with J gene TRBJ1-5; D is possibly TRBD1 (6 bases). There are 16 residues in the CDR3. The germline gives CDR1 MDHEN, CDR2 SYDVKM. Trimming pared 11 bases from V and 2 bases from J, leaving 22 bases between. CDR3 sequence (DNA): TGTGCCGCCCTCAGGGGACGCCCTCTCGGCAATCAGCCCCAGCATTTT. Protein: CAALRGRPLGNQPQHF. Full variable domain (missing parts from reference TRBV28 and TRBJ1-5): DVKVTQSSRYLVKRTGEKVFLECVQDMDHENMFWYRQDPGLGLRLIYFSYDVKMKEKGDIPEGYSVSREKKERFSLILESASTNQTSMYLCAALRGRPLGNQPQHFGDGTRLSIL.

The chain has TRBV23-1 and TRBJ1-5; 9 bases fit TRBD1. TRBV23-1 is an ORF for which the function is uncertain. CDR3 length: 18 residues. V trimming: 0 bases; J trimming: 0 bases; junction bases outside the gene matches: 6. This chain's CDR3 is CASSQSRTGAYSNQPQHF. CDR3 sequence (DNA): TGCGCCAGCAGTCAATCAAGGACAGGGGCCTATAGCAATCAGCCCCAGCATTTT.

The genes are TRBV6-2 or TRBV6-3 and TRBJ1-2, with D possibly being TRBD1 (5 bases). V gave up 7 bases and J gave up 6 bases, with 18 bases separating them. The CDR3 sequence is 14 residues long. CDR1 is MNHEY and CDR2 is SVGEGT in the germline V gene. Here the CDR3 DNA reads TGTGCCAGCAACCCCCGGTTGGGGCGTCATGGCTACACCTTC. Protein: CASNPRLGRHGYTF.

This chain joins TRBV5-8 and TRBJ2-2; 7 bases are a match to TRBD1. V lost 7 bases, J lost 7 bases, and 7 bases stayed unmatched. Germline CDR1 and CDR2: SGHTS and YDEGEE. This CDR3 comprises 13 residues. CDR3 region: CASGLTGDGELFF. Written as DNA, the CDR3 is TGTGCCAGCGGGTTAACAGGGGACGGGGAGCTGTTTTTT.

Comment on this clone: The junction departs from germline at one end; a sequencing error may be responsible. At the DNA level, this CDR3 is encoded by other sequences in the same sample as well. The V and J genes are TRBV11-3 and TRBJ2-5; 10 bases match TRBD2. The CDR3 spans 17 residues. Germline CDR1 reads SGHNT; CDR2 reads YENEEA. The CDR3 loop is CASSEPRASGGGETQYF. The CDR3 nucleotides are TGCGCCAGCAGCGAACCTCGCGCTAGCGGGGGAGGAGAGACCCAGTACTTC. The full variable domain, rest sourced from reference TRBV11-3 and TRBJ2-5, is EAGVVQSPRYKIIEKKQPVAFWCNPISGHNTLYWYLQNLGQGPELLIRYENEEAVDDSQLPKDRFSAERLKGVDSTLKIQPAELGDSAVYLCASSEPRASGGGETQYFGPGTRLLVL.

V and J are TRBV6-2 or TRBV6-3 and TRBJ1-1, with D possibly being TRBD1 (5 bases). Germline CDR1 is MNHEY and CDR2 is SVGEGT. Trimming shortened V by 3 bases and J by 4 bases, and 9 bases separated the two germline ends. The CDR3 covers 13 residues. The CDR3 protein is CASSYLGGTEAFF. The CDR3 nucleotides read TGTGCCAGCAGTTATTTGGGGGGCACTGAAGCTTTCTTT.